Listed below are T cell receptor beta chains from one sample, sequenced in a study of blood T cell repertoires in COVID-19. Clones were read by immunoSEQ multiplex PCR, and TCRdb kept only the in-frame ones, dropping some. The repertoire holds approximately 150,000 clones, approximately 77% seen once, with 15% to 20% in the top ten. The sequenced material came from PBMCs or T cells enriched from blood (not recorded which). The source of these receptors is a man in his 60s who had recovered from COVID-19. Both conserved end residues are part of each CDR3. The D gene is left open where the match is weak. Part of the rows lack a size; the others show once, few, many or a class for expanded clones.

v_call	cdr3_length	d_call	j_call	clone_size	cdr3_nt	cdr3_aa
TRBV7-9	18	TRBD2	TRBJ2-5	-	TGTGCCAGCAGCTTAGTACCGGGAGGGCCGGAAGGAGAAGAGACCCAGTACTTC	CASSLVPGGPEGEETQYF
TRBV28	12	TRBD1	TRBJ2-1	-	TGTGCCAGCAGCTTCCGACAGGGAACGCCGTTCTTC	CASSFRQGTPFF
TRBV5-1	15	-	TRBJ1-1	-	TGCGCCAGCAGCTCCGTGGCCCAAGGGAGGACTGAAGCTTTCTTT	CASSSVAQGRTEAFF
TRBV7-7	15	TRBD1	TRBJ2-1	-	TGTGCCAGCAGCCCGGACAGGGGGAACTACAATGAGCAGTTCTTC	CASSPDRGNYNEQFF
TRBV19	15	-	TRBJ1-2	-	TGTGCCAGTAGTAGGGGGCCAGGACCGCAGAATGGCTACACCTTC	CASSRGPGPQNGYTF
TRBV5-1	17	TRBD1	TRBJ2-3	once	TGCGCCAGCAGCTATGAGATGGCACAGGGGCTCACAGATACGCAGTATTTT	CASSYEMAQGLTDTQYF
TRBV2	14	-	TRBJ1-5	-	TGTGCCAGCAGTCGGCGGACTGCAAATCAGCCCCAGCATTTT	CASSRRTANQPQHF
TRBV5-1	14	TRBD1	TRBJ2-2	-	TGCGCCAGCAGGGGGACAGGGCTCACCGGGGAGCTGTTTTTT	CASRGTGLTGELFF
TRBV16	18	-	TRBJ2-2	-	TGTGCCAGCAGCCCGACCACCGCTTGGCGGGGAAACACCGGGGAGCTGTTTTTT	CASSPTTAWRGNTGELFF
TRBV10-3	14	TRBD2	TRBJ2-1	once	TGTGCCATCAGTCTAGCGGGGGGTTACAATGAGCAGTTCTTC	CAISLAGGYNEQFF
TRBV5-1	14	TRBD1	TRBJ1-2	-	TGCGCCAGCTCCGAACAGGGGAGGTCGGGTGGCTACACCTTC	CASSEQGRSGGYTF
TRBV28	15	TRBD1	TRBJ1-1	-	TGTGCCAGCAATCTAAGGGACAGACTGAACACTGAAGCTTTCTTT	CASNLRDRLNTEAFF
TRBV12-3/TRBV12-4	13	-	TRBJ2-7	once	TGTGCCAGCAGTTTCCAGGTTACCTACGAGCAGTACTTC	CASSFQVTYEQYF
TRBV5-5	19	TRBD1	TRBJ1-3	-	TGTGCCAGCAGCTCCGGCGCTTGGACAGGGGGCGCGTCAGGAAACACCATATATTTT	CASSSGAWTGGASGNTIYF
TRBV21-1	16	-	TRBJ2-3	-	TGTGCCAGCAGCAGACCAGACAGGGGAGAAACAGATACGCAGTATTTT	CASSRPDRGETDTQYF
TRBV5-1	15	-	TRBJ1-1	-	TGCGCCAGCAGCTTCATTCAGGCGACGAACACTGAAGCTTTCTTT	CASSFIQATNTEAFF
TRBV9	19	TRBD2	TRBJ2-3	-	TGTGCCAGCAGCGTAGAAACCTTTACTGGGGGGAGGGGCACAGATACGCAGTATTTT	CASSVETFTGGRGTDTQYF
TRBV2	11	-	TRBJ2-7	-	TGTGCCAGCAGTGTTCGGGACGAGCAGTACTTC	CASSVRDEQYF
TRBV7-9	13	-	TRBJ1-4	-	TGTGCCAGCAGCTCACGTGGGGGGGAAAAACTGTTTTTT	CASSSRGGEKLFF
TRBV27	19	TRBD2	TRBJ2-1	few	TGTGCCAGCAGTTTAATTAATGGACTAGCGGGAGGCCTCTACAATGAGCAGTTCTTC	CASSLINGLAGGLYNEQFF
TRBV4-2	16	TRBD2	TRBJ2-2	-	TGTGCCAGCAGCCCTCAGCGGGGGGGCCGGGGCGGGGAGCTGTTTTTT	CASSPQRGGRGGELFF
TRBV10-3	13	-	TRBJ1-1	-	TGTGCCATCAGTGATACAGTGAACACTGAAGCTTTCTTT	CAISDTVNTEAFF
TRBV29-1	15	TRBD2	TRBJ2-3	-	TGCAGCGCAGAGGGAAGCGGGGGGGTCACAGATACGCAGTATTTT	CSAEGSGGVTDTQYF
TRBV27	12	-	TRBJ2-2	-	TGTGCCAGCAGCTTTTTTACCGGGGAGCTGTTTTTT	CASSFFTGELFF
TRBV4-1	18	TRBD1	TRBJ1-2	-	TGCGCCAGCAGCCAACCCAAGGACAGGGCCGATACTAACTATGGCTACACCTTC	CASSQPKDRADTNYGYTF
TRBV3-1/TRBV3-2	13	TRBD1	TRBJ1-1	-	TGTGCCAGCAGCCTACAGGGGGACACTGAAGCTTTCTTT	CASSLQGDTEAFF
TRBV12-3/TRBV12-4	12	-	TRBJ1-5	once	TGTGCCAGCAGCTCAGGAAGCCAGCCCCAGCATTTT	CASSSGSQPQHF
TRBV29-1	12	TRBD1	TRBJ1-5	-	TGCAGCGTGAAGACAGGGATCGAGCCCCAGCATTTT	CSVKTGIEPQHF
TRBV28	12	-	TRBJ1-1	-	TGTGCCAGCCTACCGGGACACGGACAAGCTTTCTTT	CASLPGHGQAFF
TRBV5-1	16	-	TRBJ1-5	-	TGCGCCAGCAGCTTGACAGGGTCCTATAGCAATCAGCCCCAGCATTTT	CASSLTGSYSNQPQHF
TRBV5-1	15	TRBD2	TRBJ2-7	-	TGCGCCAGCACATTAGCGGGATGGACTACGGGCGAGCAGTACTTC	CASTLAGWTTGEQYF
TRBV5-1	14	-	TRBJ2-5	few	TGCGCCAGCAGCTCGCAGGGCTACCAAGAGACCCAGTACTTC	CASSSQGYQETQYF
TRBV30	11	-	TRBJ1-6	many	TGTGCCTACGGAGGAAATTCACCCCTCCACTTT	CAYGGNSPLHF
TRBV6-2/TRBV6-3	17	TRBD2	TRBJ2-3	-	TGTGCCAGCAGCCTCTTAAGCGGGGGGGCCCGCACAGATACGCAGTATTTT	CASSLLSGGARTDTQYF
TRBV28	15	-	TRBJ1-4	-	TGTGCCAGCAGTTTAGCGCAGGCAACTAATGAAAAACTGTTTTTT	CASSLAQATNEKLFF
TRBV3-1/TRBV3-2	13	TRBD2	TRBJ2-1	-	TGTGCCAGCAGTGTCACTAGCGGGAATGAGCAGTTCTTC	CASSVTSGNEQFF
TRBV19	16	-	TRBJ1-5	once	TGTGCCAGTAGTATACCGGGAGACCATAGCAATCAGCCCCAGCATTTT	CASSIPGDHSNQPQHF
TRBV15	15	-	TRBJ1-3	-	TGTGCCACCAGCAGAGACAAGGGAGGTGGAAACACCATATATTTT	CATSRDKGGGNTIYF